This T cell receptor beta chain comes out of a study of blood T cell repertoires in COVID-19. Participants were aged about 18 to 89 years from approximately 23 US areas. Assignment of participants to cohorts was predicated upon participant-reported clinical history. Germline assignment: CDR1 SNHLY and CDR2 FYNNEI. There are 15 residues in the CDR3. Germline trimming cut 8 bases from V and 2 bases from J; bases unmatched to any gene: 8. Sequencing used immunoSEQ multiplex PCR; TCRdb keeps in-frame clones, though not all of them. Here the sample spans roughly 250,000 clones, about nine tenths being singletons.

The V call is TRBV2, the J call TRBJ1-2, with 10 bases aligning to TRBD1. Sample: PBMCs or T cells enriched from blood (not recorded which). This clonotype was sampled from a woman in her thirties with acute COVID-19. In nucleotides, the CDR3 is TGTGCCAGCGGGAAGGACAGGGGGAACAACTATGGCTACACCTTC. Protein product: CASGKDRGNNYGYTF.